These T cell receptor beta chains were read from a single sample in a study of Graves' ophthalmopathy and Graves' hyperthyroidism. TCRdb reprocessed the multiplex PCR reads with MiXCR, giving one entry per CDR3 protein. The table shows hundreds of thousands of distinct CDR3 sequences, with about 20% occurring only once. Sequenced sample: peripheral blood. These receptors were obtained from a woman aged 18-29 years with stable Graves' hyperthyroidism. Some clones in this sample may be carry-over from other donors' samples. Both conserved end residues are part of each CDR3. The D gene is left open where the match is weak. Expanded clones get a size class; other rows say once, few or many, or leave the size out.

abundance: .; v_gene: TRBV30; d_gene: .; j_gene: TRBJ1-2; CDR3nt: TGTGCCTGGACTGGACGGTCCGGCCTAATTGCCACCTTC; CDR3aa: CAWTGRSGLIATF
abundance: many; v_gene: TRBV6-1; d_gene: .; j_gene: TRBJ2-7; CDR3nt: TGTGCCAGCAGTAAGGGGTACGAGCAGTACTTC; CDR3aa: CASSKGYEQYF
abundance: .; v_gene: TRBV6-2/TRBV6-3; d_gene: TRBD2; j_gene: TRBJ2-4; CDR3nt: TGTGCCAGCAGCCACACCCCCCCCGGGACTAGCGGGGATCGGAGCATTCAGTACTTC; CDR3aa: CASSHTPPGTSGDRSIQYF
abundance: .; v_gene: TRBV10-3; d_gene: .; j_gene: TRBJ2-7; CDR3nt: TGTGCCATCAGTGAGAGGCGGCAGGGAGGGGGAGAGGACTACGAGCAGTACTTC; CDR3aa: CAISERRQGGGEDYEQYF
abundance: .; v_gene: TRBV5-8; d_gene: .; j_gene: TRBJ1-6; CDR3nt: TGTGCCAGCAGACTACTGACGGGAGGACCCCTCCACTTT; CDR3aa: CASRLLTGGPLHF
abundance: many; v_gene: TRBV15; d_gene: TRBD1; j_gene: TRBJ1-5; CDR3nt: TGTGCCACCAGCAGAGAATATGGGACAGTAAAGAGCAATCAGCCCCAGCATTTT; CDR3aa: CATSREYGTVKSNQPQHF
abundance: many; v_gene: TRBV6-1; d_gene: TRBD1; j_gene: TRBJ1-1; CDR3nt: TGTGCCAGCAGGGGGCAGGGGGGGGTTGAAGCTTTCTTT; CDR3aa: CASRGQGGVEAFF
abundance: many; v_gene: TRBV18; d_gene: .; j_gene: TRBJ2-5; CDR3nt: TGTGCCAGCTCACCAACAATTGTTCAAGAGACCCAGTACTTC; CDR3aa: CASSPTIVQETQYF
abundance: many; v_gene: TRBV7-8; d_gene: .; j_gene: TRBJ1-2; CDR3nt: TGTGCCAGCAGTCAGGACGTCGTTGGCTACACCTTC; CDR3aa: CASSQDVVGYTF
abundance: .; v_gene: TRBV20-1; d_gene: TRBD1; j_gene: TRBJ1-1; CDR3nt: TGCAGTGCTCTAGACAGGGGTAACACTGAAGCTTTCTTT; CDR3aa: CSALDRGNTEAFF
abundance: many; v_gene: TRBV7-8; d_gene: .; j_gene: TRBJ2-4; CDR3nt: TGTGCCAGCAGCTTAGAGCCCAGGGCACCTCTAGCCAAAAACATTCAGTACTTC; CDR3aa: CASSLEPRAPLAKNIQYF
abundance: many; v_gene: TRBV4-1; d_gene: TRBD1; j_gene: TRBJ1-2; CDR3nt: TGCGCCAGCAGCGTCCGGGACAGGGACTATGGCTACACCTTC; CDR3aa: CASSVRDRDYGYTF
abundance: .; v_gene: TRBV20-1; d_gene: .; j_gene: TRBJ2-7; CDR3nt: TGCAGTGCTAGAGATCTCGTGGGGGGTTCCTACGAGCAGTACTTC; CDR3aa: CSARDLVGGSYEQYF
abundance: many; v_gene: TRBV6-1; d_gene: .; j_gene: TRBJ1-1; CDR3nt: TGTGCCAGCAGTGAGGACAGACTTAACACTGAAGCTTTCTTT; CDR3aa: CASSEDRLNTEAFF
abundance: many; v_gene: TRBV20-1; d_gene: TRBD1; j_gene: TRBJ2-5; CDR3nt: TGCAGTGCTAAGTCGGACAGGGGGCGGGAGACCCAGTACTTC; CDR3aa: CSAKSDRGRETQYF
abundance: many; v_gene: TRBV6-5; d_gene: .; j_gene: TRBJ1-2; CDR3nt: TGTGCCAGCAGTTACTCGGGCAGGTGGGGCTACACCTTC; CDR3aa: CASSYSGRWGYTF
abundance: many; v_gene: TRBV9; d_gene: TRBD1; j_gene: TRBJ2-7; CDR3nt: TGTGCCAGCAGCGCCGGGACAGGTCCTCCTATCTACGAGCAGTACTTC; CDR3aa: CASSAGTGPPIYEQYF
abundance: .; v_gene: TRBV6-1; d_gene: TRBD2; j_gene: TRBJ2-7; CDR3nt: TGTGCCAGCACCGGGGGGACTAGCGGGAGAAAGCAGTACTTC; CDR3aa: CASTGGTSGRKQYF
abundance: many; v_gene: TRBV19; d_gene: TRBD1; j_gene: TRBJ1-2; CDR3nt: TGTGCCACTCAGCGGGACAGTAACTATGGCTACACCTTC; CDR3aa: CATQRDSNYGYTF
abundance: .; v_gene: TRBV19; d_gene: .; j_gene: TRBJ2-5; CDR3nt: TGTGCCAGTAGTTCCCGGACGAAAGAGACCCAGTACTTC; CDR3aa: CASSSRTKETQYF
abundance: many; v_gene: TRBV11-2; d_gene: .; j_gene: TRBJ2-7; CDR3nt: TGTGCCAGCAGCTTAGATCAACACAGGACCTACGAGCAGTACTTC; CDR3aa: CASSLDQHRTYEQYF
abundance: few; v_gene: TRBV14; d_gene: TRBD1; j_gene: TRBJ2-7; CDR3nt: TGTGCCAGCAGCCAAGTCCCAGGGGGAACCTACGAGCAGTACTTC; CDR3aa: CASSQVPGGTYEQYF
abundance: many; v_gene: TRBV12-3/TRBV12-4; d_gene: TRBD1; j_gene: TRBJ1-3; CDR3nt: TGTGCCTTGGACAGGGAAGGTATTGGAAACACCATATATTTT; CDR3aa: CALDREGIGNTIYF
abundance: many; v_gene: TRBV4-1; d_gene: TRBD2; j_gene: TRBJ2-5; CDR3nt: TGCGCCAGCCGGGGGACTAGCCTCCAAGAGACCCAGTACTTC; CDR3aa: CASRGTSLQETQYF
abundance: many; v_gene: TRBV5-4; d_gene: .; j_gene: TRBJ1-1; CDR3nt: TGTGCCAGCAGCTTTCGTACGAACACTGAAGCTTTCTTT; CDR3aa: CASSFRTNTEAFF
abundance: many; v_gene: TRBV7-2; d_gene: .; j_gene: TRBJ2-7; CDR3nt: TGTGCCAGCAGCTTCGGTCCAACTAGCTCCTACGAGCAGTACTTC; CDR3aa: CASSFGPTSSYEQYF
abundance: many; v_gene: TRBV6-1; d_gene: .; j_gene: TRBJ2-7; CDR3nt: TGTGCCAGCAGTAGGGACGGCATCTCCTACGAGCAGTACTTC; CDR3aa: CASSRDGISYEQYF
abundance: .; v_gene: TRBV15; d_gene: .; j_gene: TRBJ2-5; CDR3nt: TGTGCCACCAGGAAGGTAGGCTCACAAGAGACCCAGTACTTC; CDR3aa: CATRKVGSQETQYF
abundance: .; v_gene: TRBV20-1; d_gene: .; j_gene: TRBJ1-3; CDR3nt: TGCAGTGCTAGGTCCACCCGTGTTCTGGGGCGTGGAAACACCATATATTTT; CDR3aa: CSARSTRVLGRGNTIYF
abundance: many; v_gene: TRBV10-1; d_gene: TRBD1; j_gene: TRBJ1-1; CDR3nt: TGCGCCAGCAGCGCGGACCGACAGGGGGCCTTTGAAGCTTTCTTT; CDR3aa: CASSADRQGAFEAFF
abundance: few; v_gene: TRBV6-1; d_gene: TRBD1; j_gene: TRBJ1-1; CDR3nt: TGTGCCAGCAGACCGGGACAGGAGTTCACTAAAGCTTTCTTT; CDR3aa: CASRPGQEFTKAFF
abundance: many; v_gene: TRBV12-3/TRBV12-4; d_gene: .; j_gene: TRBJ1-2; CDR3nt: TGTGCCAGCAGTCAACAGATGACTAACTATGGCTACACCTTC; CDR3aa: CASSQQMTNYGYTF
abundance: many; v_gene: TRBV10-3; d_gene: .; j_gene: TRBJ2-7; CDR3nt: TGTGCCATCAGTGGGGGCAGGGCGAGCTCCTACGAGCAGTACTTC; CDR3aa: CAISGGRASSYEQYF
abundance: .; v_gene: TRBV6-4; d_gene: TRBD1; j_gene: TRBJ2-7; CDR3nt: TGTGCCAGCAGCCCCGAGGCAGGGGGCGAGCAGTACTTC; CDR3aa: CASSPEAGGEQYF
abundance: .; v_gene: TRBV28; d_gene: .; j_gene: TRBJ2-6; CDR3nt: TGTGCCAGCAGTTTTCGGGGAATTGGGGCCAACGTCCTGACTTTC; CDR3aa: CASSFRGIGANVLTF
abundance: many; v_gene: TRBV6-1; d_gene: .; j_gene: TRBJ1-2; CDR3nt: TGTGCCAGCAGTGAATATTCGGAGAACTATGGCTACACCTTC; CDR3aa: CASSEYSENYGYTF
abundance: many; v_gene: TRBV2; d_gene: .; j_gene: TRBJ1-5; CDR3nt: TGTGCCAGCAGTGAAAGGGTGAAGGGTAGCAATCAGCCCCAGCATTTT; CDR3aa: CASSERVKGSNQPQHF
abundance: many; v_gene: TRBV3-1; d_gene: .; j_gene: TRBJ2-5; CDR3nt: TGTGCCAGCAGCCAAGATTTAGAGACCCAGTACTTC; CDR3aa: CASSQDLETQYF
abundance: many; v_gene: TRBV27; d_gene: TRBD1; j_gene: TRBJ1-6; CDR3nt: TGTGCCAGCAGTTCTCCCGGGACAGGCCGAAATTCACCCCTCCACTTT; CDR3aa: CASSSPGTGRNSPLHF
abundance: .; v_gene: TRBV27; d_gene: .; j_gene: TRBJ2-5; CDR3nt: TGTGCCAGCAGTCCCATGACAGGCCAAGAGACCCAGTACTTC; CDR3aa: CASSPMTGQETQYF
abundance: .; v_gene: TRBV6-1; d_gene: TRBD1; j_gene: TRBJ2-5; CDR3nt: TGTGCCAGCAGTGAAGCAGACAGGGTTCCGGGGGAGACCCAGTACTTC; CDR3aa: CASSEADRVPGETQYF
abundance: .; v_gene: TRBV6-5; d_gene: .; j_gene: TRBJ1-2; CDR3nt: TGTGCCAGCAGTTACGCGGAGTCTAACTATGGCTACACCTTC; CDR3aa: CASSYAESNYGYTF
abundance: many; v_gene: TRBV27; d_gene: .; j_gene: TRBJ2-7; CDR3nt: TGTGCCAGCAGTTTATCCAGCCGGGGGCATAGCGAGCAGTACTTC; CDR3aa: CASSLSSRGHSEQYF
abundance: many; v_gene: TRBV6-1; d_gene: TRBD1; j_gene: TRBJ1-2; CDR3nt: TGTGCCAGCAGAACAGGGGGCACCAACTATGGCTACACCTTC; CDR3aa: CASRTGGTNYGYTF
abundance: many; v_gene: TRBV20-1; d_gene: .; j_gene: TRBJ2-5; CDR3nt: TGCAGTGCTAGTCCGGACAGCTTCCAAGAGACCCAGTACTTC; CDR3aa: CSASPDSFQETQYF
abundance: .; v_gene: TRBV24-1; d_gene: .; j_gene: TRBJ2-5; CDR3nt: TGTGCCACCAGCGATCAAGATAAGACAGGATCAGAGACCCAGTACTTC; CDR3aa: CATSDQDKTGSETQYF
abundance: .; v_gene: TRBV2; d_gene: .; j_gene: TRBJ1-1; CDR3nt: TGTGCCAGCCGCTCGATTAACAGGAACACTGAAGCTTTCTTT; CDR3aa: CASRSINRNTEAFF
abundance: many; v_gene: TRBV27; d_gene: .; j_gene: TRBJ2-7; CDR3nt: TGTGCCAGCAGTGGGCCCATCGGCTACGAGCAGTACTTC; CDR3aa: CASSGPIGYEQYF
abundance: many; v_gene: TRBV6-5; d_gene: .; j_gene: TRBJ2-7; CDR3nt: TGTGCCAGCAGTTACTCGTCGGGGCAGGATTGGTACGAGCAGTACTTC; CDR3aa: CASSYSSGQDWYEQYF